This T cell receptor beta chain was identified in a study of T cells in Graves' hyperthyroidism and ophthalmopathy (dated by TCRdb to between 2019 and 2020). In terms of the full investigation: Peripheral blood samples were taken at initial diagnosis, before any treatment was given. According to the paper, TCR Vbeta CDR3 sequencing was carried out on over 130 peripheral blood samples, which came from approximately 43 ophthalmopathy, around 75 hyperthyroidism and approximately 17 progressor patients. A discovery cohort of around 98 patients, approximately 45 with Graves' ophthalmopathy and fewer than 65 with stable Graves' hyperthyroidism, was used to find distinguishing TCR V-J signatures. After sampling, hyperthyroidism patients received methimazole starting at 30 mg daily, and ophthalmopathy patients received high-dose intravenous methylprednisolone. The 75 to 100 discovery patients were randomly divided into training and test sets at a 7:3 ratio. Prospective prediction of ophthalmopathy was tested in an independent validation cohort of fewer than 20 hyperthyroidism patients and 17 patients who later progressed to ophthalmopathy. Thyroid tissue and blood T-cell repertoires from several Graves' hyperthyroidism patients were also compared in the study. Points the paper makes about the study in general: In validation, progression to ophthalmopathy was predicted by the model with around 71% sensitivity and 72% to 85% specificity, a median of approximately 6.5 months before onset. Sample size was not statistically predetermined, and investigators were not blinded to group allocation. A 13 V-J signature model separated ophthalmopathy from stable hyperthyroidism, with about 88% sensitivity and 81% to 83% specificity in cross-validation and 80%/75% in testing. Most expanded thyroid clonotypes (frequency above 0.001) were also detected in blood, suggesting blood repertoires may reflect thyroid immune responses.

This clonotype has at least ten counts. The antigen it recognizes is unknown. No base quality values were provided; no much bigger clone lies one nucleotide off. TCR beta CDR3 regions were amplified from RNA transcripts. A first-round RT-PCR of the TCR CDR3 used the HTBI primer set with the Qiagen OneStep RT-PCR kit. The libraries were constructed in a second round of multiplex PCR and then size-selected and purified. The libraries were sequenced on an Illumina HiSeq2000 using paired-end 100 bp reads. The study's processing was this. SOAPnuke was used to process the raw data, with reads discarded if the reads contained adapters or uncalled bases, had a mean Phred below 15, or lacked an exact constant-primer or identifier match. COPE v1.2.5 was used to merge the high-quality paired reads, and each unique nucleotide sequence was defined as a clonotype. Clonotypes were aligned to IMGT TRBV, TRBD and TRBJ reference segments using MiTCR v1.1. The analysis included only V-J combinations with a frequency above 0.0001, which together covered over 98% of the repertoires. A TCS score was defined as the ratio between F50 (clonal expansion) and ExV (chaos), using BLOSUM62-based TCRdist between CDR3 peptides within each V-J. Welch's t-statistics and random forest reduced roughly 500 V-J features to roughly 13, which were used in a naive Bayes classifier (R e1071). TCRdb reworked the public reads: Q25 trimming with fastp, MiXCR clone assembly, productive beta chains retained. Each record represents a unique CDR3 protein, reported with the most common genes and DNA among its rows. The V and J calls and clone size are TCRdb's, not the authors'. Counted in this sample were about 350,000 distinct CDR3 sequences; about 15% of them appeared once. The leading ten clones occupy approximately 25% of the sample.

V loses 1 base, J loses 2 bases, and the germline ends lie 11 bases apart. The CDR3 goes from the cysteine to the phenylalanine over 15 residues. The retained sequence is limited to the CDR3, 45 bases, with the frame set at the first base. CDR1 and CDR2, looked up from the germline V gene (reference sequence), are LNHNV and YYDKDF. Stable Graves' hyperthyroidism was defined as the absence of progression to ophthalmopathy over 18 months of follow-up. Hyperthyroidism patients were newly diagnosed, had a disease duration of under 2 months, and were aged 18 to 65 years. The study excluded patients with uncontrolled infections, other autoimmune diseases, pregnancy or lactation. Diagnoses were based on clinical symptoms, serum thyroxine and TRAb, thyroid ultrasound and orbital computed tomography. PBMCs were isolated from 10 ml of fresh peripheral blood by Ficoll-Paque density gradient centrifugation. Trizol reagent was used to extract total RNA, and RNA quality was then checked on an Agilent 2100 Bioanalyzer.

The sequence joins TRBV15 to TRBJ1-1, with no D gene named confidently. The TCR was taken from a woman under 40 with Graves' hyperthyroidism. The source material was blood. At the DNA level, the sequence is TGTGCCACCAGCAGAGTACGTGAGGGTAACACTGAAGCTTTCTTT. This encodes CATSRVREGNTEAFF.